The 15 T cell receptor beta chains below were found in one sample sequenced in a study of blood T cell repertoires in COVID-19. The data were produced by immunoSEQ multiplex PCR, yet TCRdb's version contains in-frame clones alone and is incomplete. The data hold some 250,000 clones, with 86% observed a single time. Sequenced input: peripheral blood. The source of these receptors is a man between 60 and 75 years old with acute or convalescent COVID-19.

This clone has more than one count but fewer than ten. The rearrangement joins TRBV15 to TRBJ2-7; D is unclear. Trimming left V 1 base short and J 1 base short, with 8 bases between. The CDR3 runs to 14 residues. Germline loops: CDR1 LNHNV, CDR2 YYDKDF (reference sequence). The CDR3: CATSRGQASYEQYF. CDR3 DNA sequence: TGTGCCACCAGCAGAGGCCAGGCTTCCTACGAGCAGTACTTC.

This chain links TRBV3-1 (or the pseudogene TRBV3-2) with TRBJ1-4; D not certain. V lost 10 bases and J 3 bases, leaving 12 bases between the germline ends. From germline, CDR1 is LGHDT and CDR2 YNNKEL (reference sequence). This CDR3 comprises 13 residues. The CDR3 sequence is CATLQRPNEKLFF. CDR3 nucleotides: TGTGCCACCCTACAGAGACCTAATGAAAAACTGTTTTTT.

This clone has only one observation. The chain uses TRBV5-1 and TRBJ2-6; 10 bases are a match to TRBD1. Germline V lookup: CDR1 SGHRS, CDR2 YFSETQ. There are 18 residues in the CDR3. V shed 5 bases, J shed 2 bases, and the junction held 10 bases outside the gene matches. This chain's CDR3 is CASSPTGTGDTGANVLTF. CDR3 sequence (DNA): TGCGCCAGCAGTCCAACCGGGACAGGGGATACTGGGGCCAACGTCCTGACTTTC.

This clone was counted only a few times. This chain connects TRBV30 to TRBJ1-5; 8 positions agree with TRBD1. V shed 5 bases and J 6 bases; nucleotides not matched to a gene: 6. Per germline, CDR1 GTSNPN and CDR2 SVGIG (reference sequence). CDR3 length: 13 residues. The CDR3 DNA sequence: TGTGCCTGGGCCACAGGGGGAGGTCAGCCCCAGCATTTT. Amino acid sequence: CAWATGGGQPQHF.

The rearrangement joins TRBV10-3 to TRBJ2-1; the match to TRBD2 covers 15 bases. The CDR3 spans 18 residues. With 0 bases clipped from V and 4 bases from J, the junction kept 4 bases outside the gene matches. Germline V gene lookup returns CDR1 ENHRY and CDR2 SYGVKD. CDR3: CAISESQGLAGGYNEQFF. DNA for the CDR3: TGTGCCATCAGTGAGTCACAGGGACTAGCGGGAGGTTACAATGAGCAGTTCTTC.

DNA for the CDR3: TGCAGCGGTTCCCCGGGAGGCTACAATGAGCAGTTCTTC. Its protein is CSGSPGGYNEQFF. The chain recombines TRBV29-1 with TRBJ2-1; TRBD2 agrees at 7 bases. This CDR3 has 13 residues. Trimming at V came to 7 bases and at J to 3 bases, leaving 6 bases not matched to a gene. The germline V gene encodes CDR1 SQVTM and CDR2 ANQGSEA.

The CDR3 DNA sequence: TGTGCCAGTAGTAGAAGGACAGGGGGCGTAAAGGGTACCGGCTACACCTTC. This translates into CASSRRTGGVKGTGYTF. This chain links TRBV19 with TRBJ1-2; TRBD1 agrees at 11 bases. The V segment lost 4 bases and the J segment 8 bases; nucleotides outside the gene matches: 15. The germline CDR1 and CDR2 sequences are LNHDA and SQIVND (reference sequence). This CDR3 is 17 amino acids long.

The V gene is TRBV30, the J gene TRBJ2-7; 8 bases line up with TRBD1. With V trimmed by 5 bases and J by 6 bases, 6 bases remained unmatched. This CDR3 has 12 amino acids. CDR1 is GTSNPN and CDR2 is SVGIG in the germline V gene (reference sequence). CDR3 sequence (DNA): TGTGCCTGGGGACAGGGCACCGTCGAGCAGTACTTC. It codes for CAWGQGTVEQYF.

J is TRBJ2-5 and V is TRBV19; tentative D call: TRBD2 (5 bases). The CDR3 has 13 amino acids. V was shortened by 5 bases and J by 5 bases, with 12 bases between the two germline ends. Germline CDR1 reads LNHDA; CDR2 reads SQIVND (reference sequence). In DNA form, the CDR3 reads TGTGCCAGTAGTCCAGAGGGTTTCGAGACCCAGTACTTC. It yields the protein CASSPEGFETQYF.

The sample holds a few counts of this clone. The chain has TRBV2 and TRBJ1-5; 10 positions match TRBD1. CDR1 is SNHLY and CDR2 is FYNNEI in the germline V gene. The CDR3 length is 14 residues. With V trimmed by 6 bases and J by 2 bases, 1 base remained unmatched. The DNA of the CDR3 is TGTGCCAGCAGAGGGACAGGGGGCAATCAGCCCCAGCATTTT. This sequence encodes CASRGTGGNQPQHF.

J is TRBJ2-1 and V is TRBV11-3; possibly TRBD1 for D (5 bases). Germline V gives CDR1 SGHNT, CDR2 YENEEA. V lost 4 bases, J lost 9 bases, and 13 bases lay in between. This CDR3 is built from 13 residues. CDR3 sequence reads: CASSSPGLGEQFF. For the CDR3, the DNA is TGTGCCAGCAGCTCTCCAGGGCTTGGTGAGCAGTTCTTC.

This chain links TRBV12-5 with TRBJ2-5; 12 bases are a match to TRBD2. V was clipped by 1 base and J by 4 bases; unmatched bases: 1. In germline, CDR1 is LGHNT, CDR2 FRNRAP. The CDR3 consists of 15 residues. In nucleotides, the CDR3 is TGTGCTAGTGGTTTGGGACTAGCGGGAGTAGAGACCCAGTACTTC. It translates to CASGLGLAGVETQYF.

The chain uses TRBV28 and TRBJ2-5, with TRBD2 matching over 13 bases. Trimming at V came to 2 bases and at J to 3 bases, leaving 3 bases not matched to a gene. This CDR3 has 16 amino acids. Per the germline V gene, CDR1 is MDHEN and CDR2 is SYDVKM. The CDR3 loop is CASSLVGLAGEETQYF. DNA for the CDR3: TGTGCCAGCAGTTTAGTCGGACTAGCGGGAGAAGAGACCCAGTACTTC.

This clone was observed a few times. The rearrangement links TRBV7-5 to TRBJ2-1; the table's TRBD2 call for D was not verified on the DNA. TRBV7-5 is recorded as a pseudogene. This CDR3 is built from 17 residues. This CDR3 is CARSLVEREASYNEQFF. The CDR3 DNA is TGTGCCAGAAGCTTAGTTGAGCGGGAGGCCTCCTACAATGAGCAGTTCTTC.

A single count supports this clone. The chain joins TRBV5-1 to TRBJ2-3, with TRBD1 matching 9 bases. This CDR3 has 14 amino acids. Trimming took 4 bases from V and 5 from J; bases not matched to a gene: 5. Germline V gene sequence: CDR1 SGHRS, CDR2 YFSETQ. CDR3 in DNA: TGCGCCAGCAGCCTACGGACAGGGGAAGATACGCAGTATTTT. Protein: CASSLRTGEDTQYF.